Sequencing of this T cell receptor (beta chain) was carried out in a study of cytomegalovirus exposure and HLA in healthy donors. This clone was counted once. Clones were read by immunoSEQ multiplex PCR, and TCRdb kept only the in-frame ones, dropping some. The sample yields about 180,000 clones, 75% to 90% seen once. The germline gives CDR1 SGDLS, CDR2 YYNGEE. This CDR3 is 14 amino acids long. The V end lost 0 bases, the J end lost 4 bases, and 7 bases lay between the germline ends. Material: PBMCs. This receptor was obtained from a man in his late teens or twenties in good health and CMV-seropositive. The V and J genes are TRBV9 and TRBJ1-4; D remains unclear. The chain's CDR3 is CASSVAGDNEKLFF. Here the CDR3 DNA reads TGTGCCAGCAGCGTAGCCGGTGATAATGAAAAACTGTTTTTT.